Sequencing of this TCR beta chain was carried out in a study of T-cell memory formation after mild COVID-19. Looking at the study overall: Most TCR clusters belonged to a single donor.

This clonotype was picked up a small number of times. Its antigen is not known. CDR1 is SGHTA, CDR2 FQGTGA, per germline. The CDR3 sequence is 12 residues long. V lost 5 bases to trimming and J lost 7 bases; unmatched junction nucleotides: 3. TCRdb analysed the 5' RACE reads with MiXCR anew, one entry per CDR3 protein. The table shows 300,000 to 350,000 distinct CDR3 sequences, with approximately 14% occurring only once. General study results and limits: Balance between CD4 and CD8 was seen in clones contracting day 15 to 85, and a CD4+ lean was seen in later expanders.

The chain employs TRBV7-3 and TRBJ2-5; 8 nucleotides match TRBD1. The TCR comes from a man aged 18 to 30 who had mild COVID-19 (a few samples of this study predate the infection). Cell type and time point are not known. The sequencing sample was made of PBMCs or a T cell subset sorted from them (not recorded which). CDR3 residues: CASSQGAGTQYF. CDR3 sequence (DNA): TGTGCCAGCAGCCAGGGGGCGGGGACCCAGTACTTC.